The rows below give T cell receptor beta chains drawn from one sample of a study of cytomegalovirus exposure and HLA in healthy donors. The data were produced by immunoSEQ multiplex PCR, yet TCRdb's version contains in-frame clones alone and is incomplete. The data hold some 200,000 clones, with roughly 80% observed a single time. The sequencing input was PBMCs. These receptors were collected from a woman in her 50s in good health and CMV-seropositive. CDR3s include the opening cysteine and the closing phenylalanine or tryptophan. D genes are given only for firm matches. Expanded clones are given a class, and other clones once, few, many or no size at all.

d_call	clone_size	v_call	j_call	cdr3_nt	cdr3_aa
TRBD2	.	TRBV9	TRBJ2-7	TGTGCCAGCAGCGTATTACGGGGGGAATACTACGAGCAGTACTTC	CASSVLRGEYYEQYF
.	.	TRBV5-4	TRBJ2-7	TGTGCCAGCAGCGTGACGGGGCAGGGAGGCTACGAGCAGTACTTC	CASSVTGQGGYEQYF
.	few	TRBV5-1	TRBJ1-2	TGCGCCAGCAGCTTGGCATCGGGGGCGGGGGTTAACTATGGCTACACCTTC	CASSLASGAGVNYGYTF
TRBD2	.	TRBV7-2	TRBJ2-7	TGTGCCAGCAGCCTCCTGAGGACTAGCGGTCCTACGTACGAGCAGTACTTC	CASSLLRTSGPTYEQYF
.	.	TRBV6-1	TRBJ2-3	TGTGCCAGCAGTGATATTGGTAGGGGGTGGACAGATACGCAGTATTTT	CASSDIGRGWTDTQYF
.	.	TRBV19	TRBJ2-2	TGTGCCAGTAGTATGCCCGGGGACACCGGGGAGCTGTTTTTT	CASSMPGDTGELFF
.	.	TRBV14	TRBJ2-7	TGTGCCAGCAGCCCCCTGAGCTTCGGCTCCTACGAGCAGTACTTC	CASSPLSFGSYEQYF
.	.	TRBV6-5	TRBJ1-2	TGTGCCAGCAGCTCACAGGGAGACTATGGCTACACCTTC	CASSSQGDYGYTF
.	once	TRBV10-3	TRBJ2-2	TGTGCCATCAGCGCTACTATCACCGGGGAGCTGTTTTTT	CAISATITGELFF
TRBD1	few	TRBV19	TRBJ1-1	TGTGCCAGTAGTCGAGGGGGCGCGGTCACTGAAGCTTTCTTT	CASSRGGAVTEAFF
.	.	TRBV7-2	TRBJ2-5	TGTGCCAGCAGCTTAGAGGGCGCAGGGGGGGAGACCCAGTACTTC	CASSLEGAGGETQYF
.	once	TRBV19	TRBJ2-1	TGTGCCAGTAGTCCCGACACTTTCTCCTACAATGAGCAGTTCTTC	CASSPDTFSYNEQFF
TRBD2	.	TRBV5-6	TRBJ2-3	TGTGCCAGCAGCTTGGCTAGCGGGGGGGCATTGGATACGCAGTATTTT	CASSLASGGALDTQYF
.	.	TRBV6-6	TRBJ1-5	TGTGCCAGCAGTCAACTCCGGGGCAATCAGCCCCAGCATTTT	CASSQLRGNQPQHF
TRBD1	.	TRBV7-8	TRBJ2-7	TGTGCCAGCAGCTCGACAGGGGGCAGGAACGAGCAGTACTTC	CASSSTGGRNEQYF
.	.	TRBV5-1	TRBJ2-2	TGCGCCAGCAGCTTGGGGGTTGGCGGTAACACCGGGGAGCTGTTTTTT	CASSLGVGGNTGELFF
.	.	TRBV6-5	TRBJ1-1	TGTGCCAGCACCAGGCTCGGGGTGAACACTGAAGCTTTCTTT	CASTRLGVNTEAFF
.	.	TRBV6-5	TRBJ1-6	TGTGCCAGCAGTTACGAAACCGGTAATTCACCCCTCCACTTT	CASSYETGNSPLHF
.	.	TRBV2	TRBJ2-2	TGTGCCAGCAGCCGAACAGCCACCGGGGAGCTGTTTTTT	CASSRTATGELFF
TRBD2	.	TRBV30	TRBJ2-1	TGTGCCTGGAGTGTCCTAGCGGGGGGGCCTTTTTTCTTC	CAWSVLAGGPFFF
.	few	TRBV5-1	TRBJ1-4	TGCGCCAGCAGCCAAAACTCGGGACACCTTAATGAAAAACTGTTTTTT	CASSQNSGHLNEKLFF
.	.	TRBV18	TRBJ2-1	TGTGCCAGCTCACCACCCCGGCAGGGTGACAATGAGCAGTTCTTC	CASSPPRQGDNEQFF
TRBD1	.	TRBV5-1	TRBJ1-2	TGCGCCAGCAGCTCGGGACAGGGAAAGGATGGCTACACCTTC	CASSSGQGKDGYTF
TRBD2	.	TRBV2	TRBJ2-1	TGTGCCAGCAGTGGGGGGGGGAGCAACCATATATACTCCTACAATGAGCAGTTCTTC	CASSGGGSNHIYSYNEQFF
.	.	TRBV2	TRBJ2-2	TGTGCCAGCAGTGAAAGGCTAGCGAACACCGGGGAGCTGTTTTTT	CASSERLANTGELFF
.	.	TRBV18	TRBJ1-5	TGTGCCAGCTCAGCGGGGGCAAGTCAGCCCCAGCATTTT	CASSAGASQPQHF
.	.	TRBV6-5	TRBJ1-1	TGTGCCAGCAGTCCGACAGTTTACACTGAAGCTTTCTTT	CASSPTVYTEAFF
.	.	TRBV6-5	TRBJ1-5	TGTGCCAACTACAGGGTGACGTACAATCAGCCCCAGCATTTT	CANYRVTYNQPQHF
.	.	TRBV25-1	TRBJ1-3	TGTGCCAGCACTCTCACAGGGAAGACTGGAAACACCATATATTTT	CASTLTGKTGNTIYF
TRBD1	.	TRBV5-1	TRBJ2-5	TGCGCCAGCAGCTTAAAAGGGACAGATGAGACCCAGTACTTC	CASSLKGTDETQYF
TRBD1	.	TRBV6-6	TRBJ2-7	TGTGCCAGCAGTTACTCAAACGACAGGGGTTACGAGCAGTACTTC	CASSYSNDRGYEQYF
.	.	TRBV6-6	TRBJ1-2	TGTGCCAGCAGCCAGGATTGGCACGGCTACACCTTC	CASSQDWHGYTF
TRBD1	.	TRBV4-1	TRBJ1-4	TGCGCCAGCAGCCCCGACCCCGGGACAGGGGGAGAAAAACTGTTTTTT	CASSPDPGTGGEKLFF
TRBD1	.	TRBV5-4	TRBJ2-5	TGTGCCAGCACCCGCCGGACAGGGGTTGAGACCCAGTACTTC	CASTRRTGVETQYF
TRBD2	.	TRBV7-9	TRBJ2-3	TGTGCCAGCAGCTTAGAAAATCTAGCGGGGGGTTACACAGATACGCAGTATTTT	CASSLENLAGGYTDTQYF
.	.	TRBV28	TRBJ2-7	TGTGCCAGCAGTCTGACAGGCGAGCAGTACTTC	CASSLTGEQYF
TRBD1	.	TRBV2	TRBJ2-7	TGTGCCAGCAGTGAAGTGGACAGGGGGCCTTACGAGCAGTACTTC	CASSEVDRGPYEQYF
.	.	TRBV5-1	TRBJ2-5	TGCGCCAGCAGCTTAGTAGGAGGGGCGGGAGAGACCCAGTACTTC	CASSLVGGAGETQYF
TRBD2	few	TRBV27	TRBJ2-1	TGTGCCAGCAGTTTATCCCCCCGGACTAGCGCAATCTACAATGAGCAGTTCTTC	CASSLSPRTSAIYNEQFF
.	.	TRBV6-1	TRBJ1-5	TGTGCCAGCCTTAAGTCGAGGGGGGGGAATCAGCCCCAGCATTTT	CASLKSRGGNQPQHF
.	few	TRBV2	TRBJ1-4	TGTGCCAGCAGATCCCAGACAGCCGAAAAACTGTTTTTT	CASRSQTAEKLFF
.	.	TRBV4-1	TRBJ1-2	TGCGCCAGCAGCCAACCGCAAACAGACAGATTCCTCTATGGCTACACCTTC	CASSQPQTDRFLYGYTF
.	.	TRBV14	TRBJ2-5	TGTGCCAGCAGCCGAGCCGGGACATCGGGAGAGACCCAGTACTTC	CASSRAGTSGETQYF
.	once	TRBV6-6	TRBJ2-5	TGTGCCAGCAGCCAACAGGCAAGAGAGACCCAGTACTTC	CASSQQARETQYF
.	.	TRBV28	TRBJ1-2	TGTGCCAGCAGGGGGGGGACTAACTATGGCTACACCTTC	CASRGGTNYGYTF
.	.	TRBV4-2	TRBJ2-1	TGTGCCAGCTCCGAGGGGGGAGGGGACTACAATGAGCAGTTCTTC	CASSEGGGDYNEQFF
.	.	TRBV6-1	TRBJ2-5	TGTGCCAGCAGTGTCGTAGAGGGCGAGACCCAGTACTTC	CASSVVEGETQYF
.	.	TRBV4-2	TRBJ2-7	TGTGCCAGCAGCCAAACCAGAGCGGCCGGATACGAGCAGTACTTC	CASSQTRAAGYEQYF
TRBD1	.	TRBV7-8	TRBJ1-5	TGTGCCAGCAGCTTAGGGACAGGCAATAGCAATCAGCCCCAGCATTTT	CASSLGTGNSNQPQHF
TRBD1	.	TRBV28	TRBJ2-3	TGTGCCAGCAGTTTCGACAGGGTTCCAGATACGCAGTATTTT	CASSFDRVPDTQYF
TRBD2	.	TRBV5-6	TRBJ2-5	TGTGCCAGCAGCCGGGCTAGCGGGGCTTTCCGAGAGACCCAGTACTTC	CASSRASGAFRETQYF
TRBD2	.	TRBV28	TRBJ2-7	TGTGCCAGCAGTCCGGGACTAGGCTACGAGCAGTACTTC	CASSPGLGYEQYF
.	.	TRBV6-1	TRBJ2-7	TGTGCCAGTCCGCAGGGTGAATCCTACGAGCAGTACTTC	CASPQGESYEQYF